A selection of T cell receptor beta chains follows, all from one sample in a study of blood T cell repertoires in COVID-19. Only in-frame clones appear in the TCRdb table, and some are missing; sequencing was by immunoSEQ multiplex PCR. The table shows 15,000 to 20,000 clones, with about nine tenths occurring only once. Sequencing used peripheral blood. Receptors were obtained from a human donor in a cohort sampled during active COVID-19. The CDR3 runs from the conserved cysteine through the conserved F or W. A D gene is named only where the DNA matches it firmly. Where a row states a size, it is once, few, many or the class of an expanded clone; other rows omit it.

abundance	v_gene	d_gene	j_gene	CDR3nt	CDR3aa
few	TRBV3-1/TRBV3-2	-	TRBJ1-3	TGTGCCAGCAGCCAAGATGGCGGAAACACCATATATTTT	CASSQDGGNTIYF
-	TRBV6-5	TRBD1	TRBJ2-7	TGTGCCAGCACTCCCAAGGGGACAGGGCGCTACGAGCAGTACTTC	CASTPKGTGRYEQYF
medium-sized	TRBV14	TRBD1	TRBJ2-7	TGTGCCAGCAGCCAGGACAGGGTCGAGCAGTACTTC	CASSQDRVEQYF
once	TRBV5-1	TRBD1	TRBJ1-4	TGCGCCAGCAGTCACACAGGGGCCCTGGGGGAAAAACTGTTTTTT	CASSHTGALGEKLFF
-	TRBV5-1	TRBD1	TRBJ1-3	TGCGCCAGCAGCAGACAGGGGCCTGGAAACACCATATATTTT	CASSRQGPGNTIYF
-	TRBV4-3	TRBD2	TRBJ2-1	TGCGCCAGCAGCCAAACTAGCGGGGGGGGCTACAATGAGCAGTTCTTC	CASSQTSGGGYNEQFF
-	TRBV18	TRBD2	TRBJ2-5	TGTGCCAGCTCACCACTAACTAGCGGGTACCAAGAGACCCAGTACTTC	CASSPLTSGYQETQYF
-	TRBV30	-	TRBJ2-3	TGTGCCTGGAGTACCCAGCAGGTTCGCACAGATACGCAGTATTTT	CAWSTQQVRTDTQYF
-	TRBV2	-	TRBJ2-2	TGTGCCAGCAGTGAAAGGGGGACCGGGGAGCTGTTTTTT	CASSERGTGELFF
-	TRBV6-2/TRBV6-3	-	TRBJ1-2	TGTGCCAGCAGTCCCGGGAGCCTTATCTATGGCTACACCTTC	CASSPGSLIYGYTF
-	TRBV27	TRBD1	TRBJ2-3	TGTGCCAGCAGTTTGCAGGGACAGGGGGGCACAGATACGCAGTATTTT	CASSLQGQGGTDTQYF
-	TRBV28	TRBD2	TRBJ2-3	TGTGCCAGCAGTTTATTTAGCGGGGGGGGGACAGATACGCAGTATTTT	CASSLFSGGGTDTQYF
-	TRBV6-1	-	TRBJ1-1	TGTGCCAGCAGTGAAGCGCCGGGCACTGAAGCTTTCTTT	CASSEAPGTEAFF
-	TRBV7-2	TRBD1	TRBJ1-2	TGTGCCAGCAGCACTCGACAGGGGTATAATGGCTACACCTTC	CASSTRQGYNGYTF
-	TRBV6-4	-	TRBJ1-1	TGTGCCAGCAGTGCGGAGGTGAACACTGAAGCTTTCTTT	CASSAEVNTEAFF
-	TRBV7-3	TRBD2	TRBJ2-2	TGTGCCAGCAGCTTAGGCGGGAGAAGGACCGGGGAGCTGTTTTTT	CASSLGGRRTGELFF
-	TRBV7-8	-	TRBJ1-2	TGTGCCAGCAGTACAGATTTCGCTAACTATGGCTACACCTTC	CASSTDFANYGYTF
-	TRBV7-2	TRBD1	TRBJ2-7	TGTGCCAGCAGCTTAGGACAGGGCAAGGTTTACGAGCAGTACTTC	CASSLGQGKVYEQYF
-	TRBV5-8	-	TRBJ2-1	TGTGCCAGCAGCTTGGTTCTGTTGGAGGGGAATGAGCAGTTCTTC	CASSLVLLEGNEQFF
-	TRBV7-2	-	TRBJ1-1	TGTGCCAGCAGCTTGAACCCGATCGGCACTGAAGCTTTCTTT	CASSLNPIGTEAFF
-	TRBV12-3/TRBV12-4	TRBD1	TRBJ2-1	TGTGCCGTGGAGGGACAGGGGGCGGGTGGACAGTTCTTC	CAVEGQGAGGQFF
-	TRBV5-8	-	TRBJ1-2	TGTGCCAGCAGCTTGGGGGCGGGAGCTAACTATGGCTACACCTTC	CASSLGAGANYGYTF
-	TRBV2	TRBD1	TRBJ1-1	TGTGCCAGCAGGAAAGACAGGGTTAACACTGAAGCTTTCTTT	CASRKDRVNTEAFF
-	TRBV5-4	-	TRBJ2-3	TGTGCCAGCAGCTCGGCCGGCAGGCGCCCAGATACGCAGTATTTT	CASSSAGRRPDTQYF
-	TRBV11-3	-	TRBJ2-4	TGTGCCAGCAGCTTTAACCCGCAGGGTGCCAAAAACATTCAGTACTTC	CASSFNPQGAKNIQYF
-	TRBV5-1	TRBD1	TRBJ2-7	TGCGCCAGCAGCGTGGTTCCGGGACAGGGCTCCTACGAGCAGTACTTC	CASSVVPGQGSYEQYF
-	TRBV18	TRBD1	TRBJ2-7	TGTGCCAGCTCCGTAGGGGGCGGCTCGGGGGAGCAGTACTTC	CASSVGGGSGEQYF
once	TRBV7-8	TRBD2	TRBJ2-7	TGTGCCAGCAGCTTAGAGGCTAGCGGGAGCTACGAGCAGTACTTC	CASSLEASGSYEQYF
once	TRBV5-1	-	TRBJ2-4	TGCGCCAGCAGCCAGGGGGACTTAAAAAACATTCAGTACTTC	CASSQGDLKNIQYF
-	TRBV14	-	TRBJ1-6	TGTGCCAGCAGCCAAAGTCTCGGGGAGAATTCACCCCTCCACTTT	CASSQSLGENSPLHF
-	TRBV5-4	-	TRBJ2-1	TGTGCCAGCAGCCAACCGACAGGTGGTTACAATGAGCAGTTCTTC	CASSQPTGGYNEQFF
-	TRBV28	TRBD1	TRBJ1-2	TGTGCCAGCAGTTTAAAGTACAGGGGAAAGGGAGGCTACACCTTC	CASSLKYRGKGGYTF
-	TRBV7-9	TRBD2	TRBJ2-5	TGTGCCAGCAGCCTCGGGACTAGCGGGGGGGAAGAGACCCAGTACTTC	CASSLGTSGGEETQYF
-	TRBV27	-	TRBJ1-2	TGTGCCAGCAGTTTGAGGCCGGCGTATGGCTACACCTTC	CASSLRPAYGYTF
-	TRBV30	TRBD1	TRBJ1-6	TGTGCCTTCAAGGGACAGGGCTTGGGAGGTGAGCTCCACTTT	CAFKGQGLGGELHF
-	TRBV3-1/TRBV3-2	-	TRBJ1-5	TGTGCCAGCAGCCAAGCGGGGGGCGGTCAGCCCCAGCATTTT	CASSQAGGGQPQHF
-	TRBV19	TRBD1	TRBJ1-1	TGTGCCAGTAGTATGGGACAGGGTACAGGGGCTTTCTTT	CASSMGQGTGAFF
-	TRBV3-1/TRBV3-2	-	TRBJ1-5	TGTGCCAGCAGCCCTTCTCCTAGGGGGTCCTATAGCAATCAGCCCCAGCATTTT	CASSPSPRGSYSNQPQHF
once	TRBV18	TRBD2	TRBJ2-7	TGTGCCAGCTCACAAGGGGCCTCCGGGACTAGCCTTTACGAGCAGTACTTC	CASSQGASGTSLYEQYF
-	TRBV6-5	TRBD2	TRBJ2-3	TGTGCCAACGCCGGGGGGGCGAGCTGGACAGATACGCAGTATTTT	CANAGGASWTDTQYF
-	TRBV5-6	TRBD2	TRBJ2-5	TGTGCCAGCAGCCGCCGGACTAGCGGTAAAGAGACCCAGTACTTC	CASSRRTSGKETQYF
once	TRBV24-1	-	TRBJ1-4	TGTGCCACCAGTGATTGGGGCCCTTTTAGGTGGGAAAAACTGTTTTTT	CATSDWGPFRWEKLFF
-	TRBV27	TRBD2	TRBJ2-1	TGTGCCAGCAGTTTAGGGACTAGCGGGAGAATGGGGTTACAGTTCTTC	CASSLGTSGRMGLQFF
-	TRBV19	TRBD1	TRBJ1-2	TGTGCCAGTAGACACAGGGGGGATGGCTACACCTTC	CASRHRGDGYTF
-	TRBV4-3	-	TRBJ2-1	TGCGCCAGCAGCCAAGATCGGAGTTATGAGCAGTTCTTC	CASSQDRSYEQFF
-	TRBV6-4	TRBD2	TRBJ2-2	TGTGCCAGCAGTGTAGCGGGGGGAAACACCGGGGAGCTGTTTTTT	CASSVAGGNTGELFF
-	TRBV5-1	TRBD1	TRBJ1-2	TGCGCCAGCAGCTGGGGGGACAGTTCTAACTATGGCTACACCTTC	CASSWGDSSNYGYTF
-	TRBV2	-	TRBJ1-1	TGTGCCAGCAGTGAAGCGCTTCGGACTGAAGCTTTCTTT	CASSEALRTEAFF
-	TRBV5-1	-	TRBJ1-1	TGCGCCAGCAGCTTGGGGGGGACAAAGAACACTGAAGCTTTCTTT	CASSLGGTKNTEAFF
-	TRBV4-1	-	TRBJ1-4	TGCGCCAGCAGCCAAGTACGGGGAGAAAAACTGTTTTTT	CASSQVRGEKLFF
-	TRBV5-4	TRBD2	TRBJ2-7	TGTGCCAGCAGCACCGGACTAGCGGGAACATTCGGCGAGCAGTACTTC	CASSTGLAGTFGEQYF
-	TRBV5-1	TRBD1	TRBJ1-2	TGCGCCAGCAGCTTCCGGGCAGGGGGCTTTGATGGCTACACCTTC	CASSFRAGGFDGYTF
-	TRBV7-2	-	TRBJ1-1	TGTGCCAGCAGCTTACAGGGACAGAACACTGAAGCTTTCTTT	CASSLQGQNTEAFF
-	TRBV5-1	-	TRBJ1-1	TGCGCCAGCAGCTTGGCCTCGACACGGGGGAACACTGAAGCTTTCTTT	CASSLASTRGNTEAFF
-	TRBV2	TRBD1	TRBJ1-2	TGTGCCAGCAGTGAAGTAGGACAGGGGAAGGGTGGCTACACCTTC	CASSEVGQGKGGYTF
-	TRBV7-3	TRBD1	TRBJ1-2	TGTGCCAGCAGCTCGCTTAAAACAGGGGGCACAATCCCAGTAAGTAATGGCTACACCTTC	CASSSLKTGGTIPVSNGYTF
-	TRBV7-2	TRBD2	TRBJ2-5	TGTGCCACCAGCAAAGGGTTAGCGGGGGCCCAAGAGACCCAGTACTTC	CATSKGLAGAQETQYF
-	TRBV5-8	TRBD1	TRBJ2-3	TGTGCCAGCAGTCAGACAGGGACCGATACGCAGTATTTT	CASSQTGTDTQYF
once	TRBV5-1	TRBD2	TRBJ2-5	TGCGCCAGCAGCTTAGCCGGCGGGGGTGGCCGGGAGACCCAGTACTTC	CASSLAGGGGRETQYF
-	TRBV7-2	-	TRBJ1-4	TGTGCCAGCAGCCTGGGGCCTTCTCCGCAACTGTTTTTT	CASSLGPSPQLFF